The TCR beta chain under discussion was sequenced for a study of blood T cell repertoires in COVID-19 (dated by TCRdb to the early 2020s). About the study as a whole: Samples from collaborators originated in the United States, Italy and Spain and spanned both the acute and convalescent phases of COVID-19. The prospective study material was composed of cDNA or gDNA derived from T cells, B-cell-depleted T cells, or PBMCs. Subjects who had been exposed to COVID-19, were actively infected with it, or had recovered from it provided the deeply sampled blood TCRbeta repertoires that made up the dataset. A freely available public database, intended as a resource for researchers studying the immune response to SARS-CoV-2, is where the repertoires were released. Samples came from the ongoing ImmuneRACE study (first 160 participants) plus 1,254 subjects from 6 global collaborators. Nearly every sample came with metadata listing a de-identified subject ID, COVID-19 status, age in years and sex. Where available, HLA class I and class II types were obtained from metadata supplied by the sample provider rather than from assay-based typing.

TCRbeta CDR3 regions were amplified from genomic DNA by means of the immunoSEQ Assay, a bias-controlled multiplex PCR. In the paper's pipeline: The number of nucleated cells in each sample was estimated from the amplification of reference gene primers within the assay. To quantify the absolute abundance of each unique TCRbeta CDR3 rearrangement, sequence reads were collapsed and filtered. For each sample, productive Simpson clonality was calculated by taking the square root of Simpson's diversity index across productive rearrangements. The immuneACCESS repertoire file appears here via TCRdb, limited to in-frame rearrangements. These files lack a portion of the clones; in checked studies, under half of the deficit traces to unresolved V genes, and the cause of the others is not known. The V and J calls and clone size are taken from that table; D and trimming were inferred from the DNA. For this sample there are about 480,000 clones; about 88% appear just once. The ten largest clones capture roughly 1% of the sample.

The germline V gene specifies SGHAT as CDR1 and FQNNGV as CDR2. The CDR3 covers 14 residues, taking in both the cysteine and the phenylalanine. Only the CDR3 portion is preserved as DNA: 42 bases, with reading frame beginning at the first base. The junction shows trimming of 1 base on V and 2 bases on J, plus 9 bases between the germline ends. Turning to this clone: Its antigen is currently not known. Base quality data are lacking; no much larger clone is found one base away.

Paper-wide results and their limitations: How much clinical and demographic metadata was included differed by source and by participant, and the metadata was provided uncurated.

One collaborating source in Seattle enrolled patients while the patients were actively infected and followed the patients over time throughout the course of disease. Each collaborating institution followed its own protocols to collect whole blood in K2EDTA tubes. For TCRbeta analysis, collaborator samples were shipped as frozen whole blood, as isolated PBMCs, or as DNA extracted from either sample type. The sample consisted of peripheral blood. The receptor chain draws on TRBV11-2 and TRBJ2-7, and possibly TRBD2, on 5 matching bases. The receptor was derived from a man aged 18 to 35 with COVID-19, enrolled during active disease. The bases read TGTGCCAGCAGCTTAGTTCGGGGAGCCTACGAGCAGTACTTC. Its protein is CASSLVRGAYEQYF. Outside the CDR3, residues come from the reference TRBV11-2 and TRBJ2-7 proteins, so the full variable domain is: EAGVAQSPRYKIIEKRQSVAFWCNPISGHATLYWYQQILGQGPKLLIQFQNNGVVDDSQLPKDRFSAERLKGVDSTLKIQPAKLEDSAVYLCASSLVRGAYEQYFGPGTRLTVT.